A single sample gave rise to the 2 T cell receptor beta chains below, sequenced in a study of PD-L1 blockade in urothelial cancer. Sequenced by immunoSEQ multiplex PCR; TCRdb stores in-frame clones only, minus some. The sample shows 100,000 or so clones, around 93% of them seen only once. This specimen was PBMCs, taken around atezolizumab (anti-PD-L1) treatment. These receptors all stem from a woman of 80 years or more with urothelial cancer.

CDR3 sequence (DNA): TGTGCCAGCAGCTTAGTGGGGCGTAGCAGGTTAAATGAAAAACTGTTTTTT. It translates to CASSLVGRSRLNEKLFF. V usage is TRBV7-8 and J usage is TRBJ1-4; D possibly corresponds to TRBD1 (5 bases). The CDR3 spans 17 residues. CDR1 is SGHVS, CDR2 FQNEAQ, per germline. V was trimmed by 1 base and J by 5 bases, leaving 17 bases between them.

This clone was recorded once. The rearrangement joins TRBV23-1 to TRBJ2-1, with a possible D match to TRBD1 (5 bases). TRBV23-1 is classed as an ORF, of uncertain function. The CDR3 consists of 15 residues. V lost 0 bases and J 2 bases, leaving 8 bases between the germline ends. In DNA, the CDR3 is TGCGCCAGCAGTCAATCGGACAACCCCTACAATGAGCAGTTCTTC. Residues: CASSQSDNPYNEQFF.